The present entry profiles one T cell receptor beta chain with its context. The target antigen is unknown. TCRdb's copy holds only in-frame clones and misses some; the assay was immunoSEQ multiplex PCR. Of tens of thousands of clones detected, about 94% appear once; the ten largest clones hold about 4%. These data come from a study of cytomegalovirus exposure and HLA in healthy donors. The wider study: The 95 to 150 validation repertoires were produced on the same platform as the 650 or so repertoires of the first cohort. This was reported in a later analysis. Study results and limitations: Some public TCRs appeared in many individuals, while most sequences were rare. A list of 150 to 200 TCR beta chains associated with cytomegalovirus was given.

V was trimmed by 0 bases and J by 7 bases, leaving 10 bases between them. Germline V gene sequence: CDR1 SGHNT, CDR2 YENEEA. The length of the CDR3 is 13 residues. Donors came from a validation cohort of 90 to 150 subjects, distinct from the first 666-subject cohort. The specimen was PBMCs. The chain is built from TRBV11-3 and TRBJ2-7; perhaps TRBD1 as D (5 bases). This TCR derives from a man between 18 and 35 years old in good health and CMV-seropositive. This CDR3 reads CASSLDPKGEQYF. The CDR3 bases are TGTGCCAGCAGCTTAGACCCAAAGGGGGAGCAGTACTTC.